The 6 T cell receptor beta chains given below trace back to one sample, sequenced in a study of blood T cell repertoires in COVID-19. Method: immunoSEQ multiplex PCR; TCRdb's copy keeps in-frame clones and lacks some. Of 200,000 to 250,000 clones listed, roughly 80% were seen once; the top ten hold 8% to 10%. Material: peripheral blood. Every receptor here comes from an elderly woman with COVID-19, enrolled during active disease.

The chain couples TRBV11-2 to TRBJ2-7; TRBD2 matches 13 bases. With 5 bases clipped from V and 4 bases from J, the junction kept 8 bases outside the gene matches. The germline V gene encodes CDR1 SGHAT and CDR2 FQNNGV. There are 16 residues in the CDR3. The chain's CDR3 is CASSIRLAGGGYEQYF. The CDR3 DNA follows: TGTGCCAGCAGCATAAGACTAGCGGGAGGAGGATACGAGCAGTACTTC.

V and J are TRBV6-5 and TRBJ1-2, with no clear D. The V end lost 6 bases, the J end lost 0 bases, and 11 bases lay between the germline ends. The CDR3 totals 14 residues. The germline CDR1 and CDR2 sequences are MNHEY and SVGAGI. The CDR3 nucleotides read TGTGCCAGCAGGGCCTCCGGGTCTAACTATGGCTACACCTTC. Protein: CASRASGSNYGYTF.

This chain joins TRBV5-6 and TRBJ2-5; D unresolved. The CDR3 runs to 13 residues. CDR1 and CDR2 (germline): SGHDT, YYEEEE. The V end lost 6 bases, the J end lost 5 bases, and 14 bases lay between the germline ends. Here the CDR3 DNA reads TGTGCCAGCACCTCACCTGCCGGGGAGACCCAGTACTTC. Encoded protein: CASTSPAGETQYF.

The chain carries TRBV5-1 and TRBJ1-3; possibly TRBD1 for D (6 bases). Between the trimmed V and J ends, which lost 3 bases and 0 bases, there was a span of 19 bases. Germline assignment: CDR1 SGHRS and CDR2 YFSETQ. There are 18 residues in the CDR3. This CDR3 reads CASSSNLGQSRSGNTIYF. CDR3 DNA: TGCGCCAGCAGCTCCAATCTAGGACAGTCCCGCTCTGGAAACACCATATATTTT.

CDR3 nucleotides: TGTGCCAGCAAGACTAGTCGGGAGGGCGAGCAGTACTTC. Translated, it gives CASKTSREGEQYF. The V call is TRBV28, the J call TRBJ2-7; 8 nucleotides match TRBD2. Germline V gene sequence: CDR1 MDHEN, CDR2 SYDVKM. The J segment lost 6 bases and the V segment lost 7 bases, leaving 8 bases of the junction unmatched. The CDR3 runs to 13 residues.

This chain connects TRBV28 to TRBJ2-2; D ambiguous. Trimming removed 2 bases from V and 6 bases from J, with 16 bases in between. CDR3 length: 16 amino acids. Germline CDR1 reads MDHEN; CDR2 reads SYDVKM. This CDR3 reads CASSLTRSRLSGELFF. CDR3 coding DNA: TGTGCCAGCAGTTTAACCCGTTCCCGACTCTCCGGGGAGCTGTTTTTT.